The present TCR beta chain was sequenced within a study of cytomegalovirus exposure and HLA in healthy donors (dated by TCRdb to about 2017). Regarding the complete study: According to an earlier analysis of 550 to 750 of the donors, about 170 million T cells yielded roughly 100 million unique TCR beta sequences and 276 Gb of sequence data. About 280 gigabases of sequencing data and approximately 91 million unique TCR sequences made up an early release that covered some 640 HLA-typed donors. Of the roughly 390 genotyped donors, 65% to 90% fell in the genetic ancestry cluster associated with self-reported Caucasian donors. The study was designed to test whether signatures of past pathogen exposure could be identified by cataloging public T cell receptors. Using immunosequencing, the study profiled T cell repertoires from some 670 subjects and related those repertoires to cytomegalovirus serostatus. Besides the first cohort of some 670 subjects, a separate validation cohort made up of 120 different subjects was used. The study combined high-throughput TCR immunosequencing, statistical association of individual TCRs with disease status, and machine learning to predict cytomegalovirus infection status. A later analysis re-analyzed previously published TCR beta repertoires from 500 to 700 donors and added high-resolution HLA genotyping to study TCR occurrence patterns. The later analysis used no new phenotypic data to find candidate immune exposures, relying instead on TCR beta sequences and their occurrence across donors. An earlier analysis of several hundred of the donors applied high-throughput TCR beta sequencing to assess whether each TCR beta V gene segment acted as functional or pseudogenic. Donor age, sex, ethnicity and CMV serostatus were compiled alongside the repertoire data. In a later genetic analysis, genome-wide SNP genotypes for about 65% of the roughly 670 donors were used, and that subset was treated as a discovery cohort. Every repertoire in the discovery cohort had been generated on one and the same sequencing platform. HLA typing covered class I and class II loci at four-digit resolution. Typing coverage differed by locus: A, B, C, DRB1 and DQB1 were typed in roughly 629-640 donors, DQA1 in 522, DPA1 in approximately 600, and DPB1 in just under 490. Four to six DR-DQ haplotypes were handled as single units for association and clustering because linkage in the cohort was strong. Across 300 to 400 genotyped donors of the cohort, an average of about 240,000 unique TCR beta nucleotide sequences per donor were sequenced, and 15% to 20% of those sequences were non-productive. Points the paper makes about the study in general: Because counts were too low, some 17 rarely observed V segments, including chromosome 9 orphons, were left out of the earlier analysis of 587 of the donors. Broadly in line with IMGT annotations, most TCR beta V segments showed up in productive rearrangements about 90% or about 30% of the time in an earlier analysis of about 500 of the donors. In vitro tests confirmed that a few of the cytomegalovirus-associated TCR beta chains recognize cytomegalovirus antigens. Because HLA typing was missing for some donors at each locus, association tests included only the typed subset. Compared with equally common non-associated chains, HLA-associated TCR beta chains in a later analysis were more clonally expanded and had lower generation probabilities. Only TCR beta chains were sequenced in this cohort, and the absence of alpha or paired-chain data limited detectable features. Sequencing depth was assumed to be roughly uniform across donors in the presence/absence analyses, though that assumption may not hold. In a later genetic analysis, fewer N-insertions in productive TCRs were reported among donors in an Asian-associated ancestry cluster than the roughly 700-donor mean. V-gene and J-gene trimming of TCR beta chains was associated with a missense DCLRE1C variant in a later genetic analysis, and the association was replicated in an independent cohort. Strong co-occurrence of HLA alleles, especially DR and DQ, made assigning TCR associations to individual alleles difficult. In a later analysis, most CMV-associated TCR beta chains were found to appear HLA-restricted, with HLA associations seemingly driven largely by CMV exposure. A later analysis found that TCR association rates varied across HLA loci, with DRB1 alleles showing the most associated TCRs and HLA-C alleles the fewest. Most TCR sequences were seen in very few donors, while some public TCRs were found in many individuals. The study gave a list of some 150 TCR beta chains associated with cytomegalovirus. Linkage disequilibrium might explain the correlated functional status among segregating V segments, but an unknown experimental factor could not be ruled out. The authors suggested that the approach could potentially be generalized to other disease states and immunological phenotypes. The 87-base-pair reads could not distinguish some IMGT-functional V segments, including TRBV6-2 and TRBV6-3, so those segments were excluded. A cluster of highly shared sequence variants was judged likely to represent a technical artifact of the sequencing pipeline. A further reported finding was that TCR beta sequences accurately predicted the HLA-A and HLA-B alleles for most subjects in the first cohort. Immune exposure information for the cohort was limited to CMV serostatus. In both the original and validation cohorts, the classifier was reported to diagnose cytomegalovirus status with high specificity and sensitivity. In a later analysis, several top co-occurrence clusters were reported to appear linked to parvovirus B19, influenza, CMV and Epstein-Barr virus. In a later analysis, around 15,000 TCR beta sequences were associated with specific HLA alleles at a false discovery rate of 0.05.

Concerning this clone itself: No cognate antigen has been identified for it. No much larger clone exists at a distance of one base, and base qualities are not known.

In total, approximately 700 healthy bone marrow donors made up the cohort. At the time of sampling, all cohort members were nominally healthy, though unrecorded immune exposures were likely present. The donor was CMV seropositive and was included in the group of approximately 310 seropositive cohort members. A peripheral blood sample was provided by each donor, and peripheral blood mononuclear cells were used for TCR beta sequencing. Genomic DNA extraction from the blood cell samples was performed with the Qiagen DNeasy Blood Extraction Kit. Library generation was performed with the immunoSEQ multiplex PCR assay. A mixture of 60 forward primers for TCR Vbeta segments and 13 reverse primers for TCR Jbeta segments was used in the multiplex PCR. The CDR3 region of rearranged TCR beta genes was amplified from genomic DNA by a multiplex PCR assay. The amplified TCR beta libraries were sequenced on the Illumina HiSeq System as 87-base-pair reads. The original pipeline was this. A later analysis counted some 74 million unique TCR beta chains across the 650 to 800 repertoires, and 10 million to 12 million of these chains were shared by at least two donors. Raw reads were error-corrected and collapsed into unique sequences by a nearest-neighbor algorithm in which closely related sequences were merged to remove PCR and sequencing errors. To assign V, D and J gene segments, CDR3 sequences were aligned to IMGT reference sequences. For a sequence to be retained, at least a six-nucleotide match to both a V gene segment and a J gene segment was required. A rearrangement counted as productive if the CDR3 had no stop codons and remained in frame with V and J, and every other rearrangement counted as non-productive. Following IMGT convention, CDR3 was defined as the stretch from the second conserved V-encoded cysteine up to the conserved J-encoded phenylalanine. The earlier analysis of 587 of the donors excluded any sequence lacking an unambiguous match to a single V gene segment. An earlier analysis of about 590 of the donors classified V segments as functional when productive rearrangements were above 56.7% and as segregating when the standard deviation between donors was above 5%. A statistical classification framework was developed to diagnose cytomegalovirus status using the catalog of TCR beta chain sequences. V and J gene assignment, in a later analysis, came from comparing TCR nucleotide sequences with IMGT/GENE-DB human TR gene sequences. A later analysis assigned CDR3 sequences and most-parsimonious VDJ recombination scenarios with the TCRdist pipeline. In a later analysis, each TCR beta chain was defined by its CDR3 amino acid sequence together with its V-gene family, and reads without a unique V-gene family were excluded. In a later analysis, 450 to 600 highly shared, low-generation-probability nucleotide sequences were removed to address suspected cross-contamination and a sequencing artifact. A later analysis calculated a clonal expansion index for each public chain from normalized within-repertoire ranks of inferred template counts. Generation probabilities in a later analysis came from a VDJ recombination model fitted to out-of-frame rearrangements, and those results were checked against IGoR. In a later analysis, TCR-TCR, TCR-HLA and TCR-CMV co-occurrence was scored with hypergeometric tests, and a repertoire-size bias correction was applied to TCR pairs. A later analysis estimated false discovery rates by permuting HLA or CMV assignments 20 times. In a later analysis, co-occurring TCRs were grouped using DBSCAN, and TCRdist sequence similarity was added for clustering within HLA-allele-positive subsets. For co-occurrence clustering, repertoires with fewer than 30,000 or more than 120,000 public chains were excluded, along with four to six repertoires with anomalous nucleotide sharing. TCRdb stores this immuneACCESS table with in-frame sequences only. Part of the clones is absent; in the studies checked, under half of the shortfall reflects unresolved V genes, and no reason is known for the rest. The V and J calls and clone size are taken from that table; D and trimming were inferred from the DNA. The sample profile shows over 95,000 clones; 76% of them were found once. Approximately 12% of the sample belongs to the ten largest clones.

CDR3 length: 15 amino acids, cysteine to phenylalanine. Only the CDR3 portion is preserved as DNA: 45 bases, with reading frame beginning at the first base. CDR1 SGHRS and CDR2 YFSETQ are derived from the germline V gene. At the junction V is shortened by 2 bases and J by 2 bases; bases outside the gene matches: 2. The specimen was PBMCs. The sequence is built from TRBV5-1 and TRBJ2-1, with 9 central nucleotides matching TRBD2. The clonotype originates from a woman between 40 and 50 years old in good health and CMV-seropositive. The CDR3 sequence is CASSLERGAYNEQFF. The nucleotide sequence reads TGCGCCAGCAGCTTAGAGCGGGGGGCCTACAATGAGCAGTTCTTC.